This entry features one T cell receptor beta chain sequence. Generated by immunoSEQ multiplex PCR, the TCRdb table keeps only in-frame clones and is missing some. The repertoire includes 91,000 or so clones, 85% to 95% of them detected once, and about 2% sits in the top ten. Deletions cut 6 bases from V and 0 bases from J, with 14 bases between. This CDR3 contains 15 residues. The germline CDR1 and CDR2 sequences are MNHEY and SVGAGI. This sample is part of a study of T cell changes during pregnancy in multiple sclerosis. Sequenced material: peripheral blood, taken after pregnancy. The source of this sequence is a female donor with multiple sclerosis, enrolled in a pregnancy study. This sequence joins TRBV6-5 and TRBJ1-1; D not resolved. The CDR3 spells CASRLSGGVNTEAFF. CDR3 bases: TGTGCCAGCAGGCTATCCGGAGGCGTGAACACTGAAGCTTTCTTT.